This T cell receptor (beta chain) was identified in a study of blood T cell repertoires in COVID-19 (TCRdb year 2020). General notes on the study: Samples from collaborators originated in the United States, Italy and Spain and spanned both the acute and convalescent phases of COVID-19. The prospective study material was composed of cDNA or gDNA derived from T cells, B-cell-depleted T cells, or PBMCs. Subjects who had been exposed to COVID-19, were actively infected with it, or had recovered from it provided the deeply sampled blood TCRbeta repertoires that made up the dataset. The repertoires were released in a freely available public database meant as a resource for research on the immune response to SARS-CoV-2. The samples were drawn from the first 160 participants of the ongoing ImmuneRACE study and from 950 to 1,500 subjects provided by 6 global collaborators. A de-identified subject ID, COVID-19 status, age in years and sex were almost always included in the sample metadata. HLA class I and class II types, where available, came from metadata supplied by the sample provider rather than from assay-based typing.

Overall results and qualifications from the work: How much clinical and demographic metadata was included differed by source and by participant, and the metadata was provided uncurated.

As to this clone: The specificity of this receptor is unknown. Base qualities are not at hand, and no much larger clone is one base apart.

Collaborating institutions collected whole blood in K2EDTA tubes following their own protocols. For TCRbeta analysis, collaborators shipped samples in one of three forms: frozen whole blood, isolated PBMCs, or DNA extracted from either of those sample types. CDR3 length: 13 amino acids, cysteine to phenylalanine. The entry retains the CDR3 DNA only, 39 bases that are in frame from base 1. CDR1 is given as SQVTM and CDR2 as ANQGSEA, both from the germline V gene. Cut back by 4 bases and 7 bases, the V and J ends lie 15 bases apart. TCRbeta CDR3 regions were amplified from genomic DNA using the immunoSEQ Assay, a bias-controlled multiplex PCR. The authors processed their data as follows. The number of nucleated cells in each sample was estimated by amplification of reference gene primers within the assay. Sequence reads were collapsed and filtered to measure the absolute abundance of every unique TCRbeta CDR3 rearrangement. For each sample, productive Simpson clonality was calculated as the square root of Simpson's diversity index over productive rearrangements. TCRdb obtained this table from immuneACCESS and retained in-frame rearrangements with V and J assigned. These tables miss some clones; where compared with another copy, unresolved V genes account for less than half of the shortfall, and the remainder is unexplained. V and J calls and clone size are those listed in that table; D and trimming were worked out from the DNA. Here the sample has about 59,000 clones; around 81% occur a single time. The top ten clonotypes cover over 5.5% of the sample.

Sequencing was carried out using peripheral blood. The sequence came from a man between 60 and 70 years old with acute or convalescent COVID-19. The rearrangement joined TRBV29-1 to TRBJ2-3; D gene: possibly TRBD1, on 6 matching bases. The sequenced DNA: TGCAGCGTTGTAAAAGGGGGTTCGAATACGCAGTATTTT. Its coded protein is CSVVKGGSNTQYF.